The 29 T cell receptor beta chains listed next were all sequenced from one sample in a study of cytomegalovirus exposure and HLA in healthy donors. The study ran its PCR with 60 Vbeta and 13 Jbeta primers. Assay used: immunoSEQ multiplex PCR; TCRdb lists only in-frame clones, some missing. The sample lists 90,000 or so clones, over 55% seen once, with about a sixth in the top ten. Material for sequencing was PBMCs. All receptors derive from a woman aged 18-29 years in good health and CMV-seropositive.

This chain joins TRBV7-8 and TRBJ2-1, with 9 bases matching TRBD2. V trimming: 4 bases; J trimming: 7 bases; junction bases outside the gene matches: 8. From germline, CDR1 is SGHVS and CDR2 FQNEAQ. The CDR3 consists of 15 residues. The CDR3 region has the DNA TGTGCCAGCAGCTCCGGGACTAGCCTCCTGAATGAGCAGTTCTTC. Encoded protein: CASSSGTSLLNEQFF.

The sample holds one count of this clone. The V gene is TRBV18, the J gene TRBJ1-1; D possibly corresponds to TRBD1 (6 bases). Trimming cost V 3 bases and J 11 bases, with 25 bases left between them. The CDR3 has 16 amino acids. Germline assignment: CDR1 KGHSH and CDR2 LQKENI. This CDR3 reads CASSPGHRKVSDQAFF. Here the CDR3 DNA reads TGTGCCAGCTCACCGGGACACCGAAAAGTCTCTGATCAGGCTTTCTTT.

The CDR3 bases are TGTGCCAGCAGCTTAGGGGCAGGGGGTGGCTATGGCTACACCTTC. Amino acids: CASSLGAGGGYGYTF. The chain recombines TRBV7-8 with TRBJ1-2, with 7 bases lining up with TRBD1. CDR1 and CDR2 (germline): SGHVS, FQNEAQ. This CDR3 has 15 residues. The ends lost 1 base at V and 4 bases at J; junction bases unmatched: 6.

The sample holds one count of this clone. This CDR3 is CASSRGLAGGGGANVLTF. CDR3 bases: TGTGCCAGCAGCCGCGGACTAGCGGGAGGGGGTGGGGCCAACGTCCTGACTTTC. The chain employs TRBV5-4 and TRBJ2-6, with 15 bases matching TRBD2. The length of the CDR3 is 18 residues. Germline V CDR1 and CDR2: SGHNT, YYREEE (reference sequence). Germline trimming cut 4 bases from V and 3 bases from J; bases unmatched to any gene: 5. The whole variable domain, remainder taken from reference TRBV5-4 and TRBJ2-6, is ETGVTQSPTHLIKTRGQQVTLRCSSQSGHNTVSWYQQALGQGPQFIFQYYREEENGRGNFPPRFSGLQFPNYSSELNVNALELDDSALYLCASSRGLAGGGGANVLTFGAGSRLTVL.

This clone was picked up one time. The rearrangement links TRBV2 to TRBJ2-3, with 11 bases matching TRBD2. CDR3 length: 18 residues. The ends lost 5 bases at V and 0 bases at J; junction bases unmatched: 10. The germline V gene encodes CDR1 SNHLY and CDR2 FYNNEI. The CDR3 nucleotides are TGTGCCAGCAGTACCACTAGCGGGAGTTTAGGGAGCACAGATACGCAGTATTTT. Translating it yields CASSTTSGSLGSTDTQYF.

The gene calls are TRBV19 and TRBJ2-3, with D perhaps matching TRBD2 (6 bases). Germline V CDR1 and CDR2: LNHDA, SQIVND (reference sequence). This CDR3 region has 13 residues. Trimming shortened V by 9 bases and J by 1 base, and 11 bases separated the two germline ends. The CDR3 coding sequence is TGTGCCAGCCACCCGGGAGGCACAGATACGCAGTATTTT. It translates to CASHPGGTDTQYF.

With regard to this clone: The junction differs from germline at one of its ends, possibly a read error. The chain uses TRBV7-8 and TRBJ1-2, with a tentative D call TRBD1 (6 bases). This CDR3 region has 11 residues. CDR1 and CDR2 from the germline V gene are SGHVS and FQNEAQ. The CDR3 here is CASSPDSLLVF. The CDR3 DNA is TGTGCCAGCAGCCCGGACAGCCTTTTGGTCTTC.

Only one count was recorded for this clone. The chain links TRBV7-9 to TRBJ2-3; 10 bases align to TRBD2. Germline lookup yields CDR1 SEHNR and CDR2 FQNEAQ (reference sequence). V lost 4 bases and J lost 4; bases outside the gene matches: 8. The CDR3 runs to 16 residues. Written as DNA, the CDR3 is TGTGCCAGCAGCTCCCTAGCGGGGGTGAGAGCAGATACGCAGTATTTT. Its protein is CASSSLAGVRADTQYF.

This chain connects TRBV18 to TRBJ2-7; D remains ambiguous. This CDR3 has 15 residues. The V gene's germline CDR1 is KGHSH and CDR2 LQKENI. V lost 6 bases and J 3 bases, leaving 18 bases between the germline ends. The CDR3 sequence: CASSPEASALYEQYF. DNA for the CDR3: TGTGCCAGCTCCCCAGAGGCCTCGGCCCTCTACGAGCAGTACTTC.

V gene TRBV4-2 combines with J gene TRBJ2-1; 12 bases line up with TRBD2. Looked up from germline, CDR1 is LGHNA and CDR2 is YNFKEQ. The V segment lost 1 base and the J segment 8 bases; nucleotides outside the gene matches: 3. The CDR3 is made up of 15 amino acids. CDR3 residues: CASSQGLAGADEQFF. As DNA, the CDR3 is TGTGCCAGCAGCCAAGGACTAGCGGGAGCTGATGAGCAGTTCTTC.

This clone was counted a few times. The V call is TRBV4-3, the J call TRBJ1-2; TRBD1 matches at 8 bases. The CDR3 is 14 amino acids. With 1 base clipped from V and 8 bases from J, the junction kept 6 bases outside the gene matches. CDR1 LGHNA and CDR2 YSLEER come from the germline V gene. The CDR3 DNA follows: TGCGCCAGCAGCCAAGCAGGGGGCGCGGGGGGCTACACCTTC. Amino acid sequence: CASSQAGGAGGYTF.

The chain uses TRBV7-2 and TRBJ1-2, with TRBD1 matching over 8 bases. With V trimmed by 2 bases and J by 7 bases, 9 bases remained unmatched. Germline CDR1 and CDR2: SGHTA and FQGNSA. The CDR3 spans 15 residues. The CDR3 loop reads CASSLRAGGGGGYTF. The DNA of the CDR3 is TGTGCCAGCAGCTTAAGGGCAGGGGGCGGTGGTGGCTACACCTTC.

A single count supports this clone. The rearrangement uses TRBV2 and TRBJ2-2; possible D gene TRBD1, 5 bases. The CDR3 is 14 residues long. CDR1 SNHLY and CDR2 FYNNEI come from the germline V gene. V lost 10 bases, J lost 0 bases, and 12 bases lay in between. This chain's CDR3 is CATRQTPNTGELFF. CDR3 bases: TGTGCCACCCGACAGACTCCGAACACCGGGGAGCTGTTTTTT. Full variable domain (missing parts from reference TRBV2 and TRBJ2-2): EPEVTQTPSHQVTQMGQEVILRCVPISNHLYFYWYRQILGQKVEFLVSFYNNEISEKSEIFDDQFSVERPDGSNFTLKIRSTKLEDSAMYFCATRQTPNTGELFFGEGSRLTVL.

By proportion, this clone is medium-sized. The chain joins TRBV6-4 to TRBJ2-1, with D perhaps matching TRBD2 (5 bases). The CDR3 is 15 amino acids. The germline CDR1 and CDR2 sequences are MRHNA and SNTAGT. Trimming removed 0 bases at V and 5 bases at J, with 11 bases between. CDR3 in amino acids: CASSDSIEGNNEQFF. CDR3 DNA: TGTGCCAGCAGTGACTCAATAGAGGGAAACAATGAGCAGTTCTTC.

The chain joins TRBV5-4 to TRBJ1-1, with 10 bases aligning to TRBD1. This CDR3 is built from 13 residues. CDR1 and CDR2 from the germline V gene are SGHNT and YYREEE (reference sequence). The V segment lost 5 bases and the J segment 6 bases; nucleotides outside the gene matches: 4. CDR3 residues: CASSWDRGAEAFF. CDR3 sequence (DNA): TGTGCCAGCAGTTGGGACAGGGGCGCTGAAGCTTTCTTT.

The chain uses TRBV9 and TRBJ2-1; the D is unclear. Between the trimmed V and J ends, which lost 0 bases and 8 bases, there was a span of 12 bases. Germline V gives CDR1 SGDLS, CDR2 YYNGEE. The CDR3 runs 14 residues. CDR3 residues: CASSVGLGSHEQFF. As DNA, the CDR3 is TGTGCCAGCAGCGTAGGTCTGGGTAGCCATGAGCAGTTCTTC.

The chain links TRBV7-2 to TRBJ1-1; 8 nucleotides line up with TRBD1. J was trimmed by 4 bases and V by 3 bases; bases with no gene match: 1. This CDR3 has 13 amino acids. The germline V gene has CDR1 SGHTA and CDR2 FQGNSA. In DNA form, the CDR3 reads TGTGCCAGCAGCTTGGACAGGGTCACTGAAGCTTTCTTT. Translation: CASSLDRVTEAFF.

V and J are TRBV7-2 and TRBJ1-2; unclear D gene. Trimming pared 5 bases from V and 2 bases from J, leaving 21 bases between. The CDR3 length is 17 residues. Germline assignment: CDR1 SGHTA and CDR2 FQGNSA. The CDR3 sequence is CASSQEIPVGANYGYTF. As DNA, the CDR3 is TGTGCCAGCAGCCAAGAGATCCCCGTAGGAGCAAACTATGGCTACACCTTC.

This clone turned up a few times. The chain has TRBV6-1 and TRBJ1-2; unclear D gene. Germline CDR1 is MNHNS and CDR2 is SASEGT. V was clipped by 7 bases and J by 8 bases, with 20 bases between them. The CDR3 consists of 14 residues. CDR3 nucleotide sequence: TGTGCCAGCAAAAGGGATTTAGGACCGGGAGGCTACACCTTC. This sequence encodes CASKRDLGPGGYTF.

This clone appeared a few times. The CDR3 loop is CASSQEYRVDGYTF. CDR3 nucleotide sequence: TGCGCCAGCAGCCAAGAATACAGGGTAGATGGCTACACCTTC. V usage is TRBV5-1 and J usage is TRBJ1-2; D perhaps matches TRBD1 (6 bases). CDR1 and CDR2 from the germline V gene are SGHRS and YFSETQ. CDR3 size: 14 residues. The V gene lost 4 bases and the J gene lost 6 bases, with 16 bases spanning the gap. Full variable domain (rest looked up from reference TRBV5-1 and TRBJ1-2): KAGVTQTPRYLIKTRGQQVTLSCSPISGHRSVSWYQQTPGQGLQFLFEYFSETQRNKGNFPGRFSGRQFSNSRSEMNVSTLELGDSALYLCASSQEYRVDGYTFGSGTRLTVV.

This clone has only a few counts. The chain recombines TRBV9 with TRBJ2-1, with TRBD2 matching over 14 bases. Germline CDR1 SGDLS, CDR2 YYNGEE. This CDR3 contains 14 residues. The V and J ends lost 0 bases and 14 bases, in that order; junction bases with no gene match: 4. In DNA form, the CDR3 reads TGTGCCAGCAGCGTAGAGGGGACTAGCGGGGGTGAGTTCTTC. This translates into CASSVEGTSGGEFF. The whole variable domain, filled in from reference TRBV9 and TRBJ2-1, reads DSGVTQTPKHLITATGQRVTLRCSPRSGDLSVYWYQQSLDQGLQFLIQYYNGEERAKGNILERFSAQQFPDLHSELNLSSLELGDSALYFCASSVEGTSGGEFFGPGTRLTVL.

The gene calls are TRBV29-1 and TRBJ2-5; 12 nucleotides align to TRBD1. Germline CDR1 and CDR2: SQVTM and ANQGSEA. V lost 4 bases to trimming and J lost 6 bases; unmatched junction nucleotides: 6. The CDR3 spans 14 residues. The CDR3 DNA follows: TGCAGCGTTGGCCGGGACAGGGGGCCTAAGACCCAGTACTTC. Its translation: CSVGRDRGPKTQYF.

The V gene is TRBV19, the J gene TRBJ1-4; the match to TRBD1 covers 8 bases. The CDR3 contains 17 residues. CDR1 and CDR2 from the germline V gene are LNHDA and SQIVND (reference sequence). V shed 1 base, J shed 1 base, and the junction held 5 bases outside the gene matches. The CDR3 protein is CASSIGTGRRTNEKLFF. For the CDR3, the DNA is TGTGCCAGTAGTATAGGGACAGGGAGGAGAACTAATGAAAAACTGTTTTTT.

This clone occurred a few times. The chain is built from TRBV7-3 and TRBJ2-5, with TRBD1 matching over 11 bases. Germline trimming cut 5 bases from V and 3 bases from J; bases unmatched to any gene: 5. The CDR3 runs 15 residues. Looked up from germline, CDR1 is SGHTA and CDR2 is FQGTGA. CDR3 sequence: CASSTRTGGEETQYF. CDR3 sequence (DNA): TGTGCCAGCAGCACCCGGACAGGGGGCGAAGAGACCCAGTACTTC. The full variable domain, its missing parts supplied by reference TRBV7-3 and TRBJ2-5, is GAGVSQTPSNKVTEKGKYVELRCDPISGHTALYWYRQSLGQGPEFLIYFQGTGAADDSGLPNDRFFAVRPEGSVSTLKIQRTERGDSAVYLCASSTRTGGEETQYFGPGTRLLVL.

This rearrangement joins TRBV10-3 to TRBJ2-1, with 8 bases identical to TRBD1. The CDR3 is 13 residues long. The trim removed 6 bases at V and 5 bases at J, leaving 3 bases unmatched. Germline CDR1 is ENHRY and CDR2 is SYGVKD. The CDR3 sequence is CAISEQGDNEQFF. The CDR3 DNA reads TGTGCCATCAGCGAACAGGGGGACAATGAGCAGTTCTTC.

The chain couples TRBV27 to TRBJ1-1, with 7 bases matching TRBD1. CDR1 and CDR2 (germline): MNHEY, SMNVEV (reference sequence). Trimming at V came to 2 bases and at J to 5 bases, leaving 2 bases not matched to a gene. CDR3 size: 13 residues. The CDR3 is CASSLRGRTEAFF. CDR3 bases: TGTGCCAGCAGTTTAAGGGGGCGAACTGAAGCTTTCTTT.

The chain combines TRBV7-2 with TRBJ1-2, with D maybe TRBD1 (5 bases). This CDR3 is built from 14 residues. V lost 1 base, J lost 2 bases, and 8 bases lay in between. Per germline, CDR1 SGHTA and CDR2 FQGNSA. The CDR3: CASSLERQNYGYTF. In DNA form, the CDR3 reads TGTGCCAGCAGCTTAGAAAGACAGAACTATGGCTACACCTTC. Based on the CDR3 plus reference TRBV7-2 and TRBJ1-2, the full variable domain is GAGVSQSPSNKVTEKGKDVELRCDPISGHTALYWYRQSLGQGLEFLIYFQGNSAPDKSGLPSDRFSAERTGGSVSTLTIQRTQQEDSAVYLCASSLERQNYGYTFGSGTRLTVV.

The chain couples TRBV30 to TRBJ1-1; 10 bases match TRBD1. This CDR3 region has 14 residues. The V gene end was trimmed by 3 bases and the J gene end by 5 bases; junction bases not matched to a gene: 6. Germline V gives CDR1 GTSNPN, CDR2 SVGIG (reference sequence). The CDR3, as DNA: TGTGCCTGGAGCGCCTTGGACAGGGGGACTGAAGCTTTCTTT. Its protein is CAWSALDRGTEAFF.

The gene calls are TRBV7-8 and TRBJ1-2; D not resolved. Germline-derived CDR1 and CDR2 are SGHVS and FQNEAQ. The length of the CDR3 is 19 residues. Trimming left V 3 bases short and J 0 bases short, with 23 bases between. CDR3 region: CASSFLLSALIQANYGYTF. In DNA form, the CDR3 reads TGTGCCAGCAGCTTTCTTCTAAGCGCCCTCATACAAGCTAACTATGGCTACACCTTC.